This T cell receptor (beta chain) is drawn from a study of shared clonotypes between healthy human individuals (dated by TCRdb to the early 2020s). Regarding the complete study: The cohort comprised two women and three men aged 18 to 49 years. For each donor, three plates each were used for CD4 naive and CD4 memory, two plates were used for CD8 naive, and one plate was used for CD8 memory. The study deeply sequenced blood TCR repertoires of several healthy adults to estimate repertoire size and the extent of clonotype sharing between individuals. To increase sequencing depth and limit assay-specific biases, different laboratories used diverse techniques to prepare libraries and sequence TCR repertoires. Between about 0.8 and 8.9 billion PBMCs per donor were obtained by leukapheresis. Broad study findings and their caveats: Pairwise subsampling indicated that sequencing depth was expected to affect the degree of clonotype sharing among donors. Compared with non-shared clonotypes, clonotypes shared by all four sorted-subset donors had higher generation probabilities. Only blood was sampled, and tissue TCR repertoires likely differ from those in blood. The small number of donors limited the genetic and exposure-history diversity represented. Even with the large sequencing depth, rarefaction of the sorted-subset datasets indicated that sequencing was incomplete. Naive subsets generally had larger estimated clonotype richness than memory subsets did. When several donors were compared, the shared fraction of clonotypes was roughly 4.8% for naive CD4, around 3.5% for naive CD8, 2% to 2.5% for memory CD4, and around 0.37% for memory CD8.

Using the deep immunoSEQ assay, multiplex PCR amplified TCR CDR3 regions from genomic DNA. Genomic DNA extracted from each cell subset was distributed evenly over all wells of several immunoSEQ 96-well plates, and each plate served as one replicate. Each replicate PCR for sorted subsets received 150 to 250 ng genomic DNA, equal to roughly 30,000 T cell genomes. Purified libraries were measured with a Qubit 3.0 fluorometer, size-checked on a Bioanalyzer 2100, and measured again with the KAPA Library Quantification kit. A separate single-read 150-cycle Illumina NextSeq 550 flow cell was used to sequence each immunoSEQ 96-well plate. In the original analysis: Because only junctional sequences without quality scores were contained in the immunoSEQ output, filtering matching that applied to full-length reads could not be performed. To assign V/J genes and CDR3, sequences were annotated using PyIR, a Python wrapper for IgBLAST v1.9, with IMGT germline references. Reads were removed for weak V/J assignments (E-value above 1e-6), missing CDR3, stop codons, out-of-frame junctions, or ambiguous translated residues. V3J clonotypes were defined by identical inferred V gene, J gene, and CDR3 amino acid sequence. Percentage overlap between repertoires was computed as shared unique clonotypes divided by the size of the smaller repertoire. Richness of each repertoire was evaluated using RTK rarefaction, the Chao1 estimator, and Recon v2.1 estimates of unobserved clonotypes. OLGA was used to compute generation probabilities for all TCRbeta clonotypes that the gDNA method yielded from a handful of donors. Held by TCRdb, this immuneACCESS table contains in-frame sequences only and omits some clones. Under half of the omission traces to an unresolved V gene where checked; the cause of the rest is unknown. V and J calls and clone size come straight from that table; D and trimming were deduced from the DNA. Recorded for this sample are fewer than 3 million clones; 92% of them occurred a single time. 0.37% of the sample goes to the ten largest clones.

Healthy HIV-negative adults with no recently reported acute infections or vaccinations were included as donors. All donors were Caucasian adults living in Nashville, Tennessee, USA. CD4+ T cells were enriched through magnetic negative selection, after which naive cells were positively selected on CD45RA and the remaining negative fraction served as the memory subset. Blood was collected by leukapheresis, and PBMCs were isolated by Ficoll-Histopaque density gradient centrifugation and then cryopreserved in liquid nitrogen vapor phase. Analytical flow cytometry was used to check the purity and quantity of every magnetically sorted T cell population. From each sorted fraction, genomic DNA was isolated and quantified by UV absorbance on a Nanodrop 2000c. Points on this clone: Its antigen is currently not known. Base quality data are lacking; no much larger clone is found one base away.

The origin of this receptor is a man aged 18 to 35 in good health. Some clones in this sample may be carry-over from other donors' samples. The sequencing sample was made of naive CD4+ T cells from PBMCs. Read against the paper, the sample's cell subset or site label means: CD45RA+ positively selected.

The CDR3 is CASSQVGRADVDTQYF. The DNA sequence is TGCGCCAGCAGCCAAGTCGGGAGGGCCGATGTAGATACGCAGTATTTT. The chain employs TRBV4-1 and TRBJ2-3; 8 junctional bases match TRBD2. Germline trimming amounts to 1 base on V and 5 bases on J, with 8 as the count of junction bases outside the gene matches. Looking up the germline V gene yields CDR1 MGHRA and CDR2 YSYEKL. The CDR3, from cysteine to phenylalanine, totals 16 residues. The only DNA kept is the CDR3, 48 bases in frame from the first base.